These T cell receptor beta chains were read from a single sample in a study of T cell changes during pregnancy in multiple sclerosis. The data were produced by immunoSEQ multiplex PCR, yet TCRdb's version contains in-frame clones alone and is incomplete. Here the sample spans approximately 20,000 clones, 86% being singletons. Sequenced here: CD8+ T cells from peripheral blood mononuclear cells, sampled in the third trimester of pregnancy. The receptor source for this set is a female donor in good health, enrolled as a control in a pregnancy study. Both conserved end residues are part of each CDR3. Each record gives: clone size, D gene, J gene, V gene, CDR3 protein, CDR3 DNA. The D gene is left open where the match is weak. Size is omitted from some rows. Given values are once, few, many or a class for expanded clones.

NA	NA	TRBJ1-1	TRBV7-9	CASSPRRTTAFNTEAFF	TGTGCCAGCAGCCCCCGAAGGACGACAGCTTTCAACACTGAAGCTTTCTTT
NA	NA	TRBJ2-7	TRBV27	CASSRAGADSSYEQYF	TGTGCCAGCAGTCGGGCGGGGGCAGACAGCTCCTACGAGCAGTACTTC
NA	TRBD1	TRBJ2-7	TRBV7-3	CASSPDRVLPYEQYF	TGTGCCAGCAGCCCGGACAGGGTGTTACCCTACGAGCAGTACTTC
once	NA	TRBJ1-1	TRBV9	CASSVRMNTEAFF	TGTGCCAGCAGCGTTAGAATGAACACTGAAGCTTTCTTT
NA	NA	TRBJ1-2	TRBV4-3	CASSQGHLSGYTF	TGCGCCAGCAGCCAAGGACACCTTTCGGGCTACACCTTC
NA	NA	TRBJ2-7	TRBV5-1	CASSLVEASSGYEQYF	TGCGCCAGCAGCTTGGTGGAGGCGAGCTCGGGCTACGAGCAGTACTTC
few	NA	TRBJ2-2	TRBV7-9	CASSPGHLTGELFF	TGTGCCAGCAGCCCGGGACACCTCACCGGGGAGCTGTTTTTT
NA	TRBD1	TRBJ2-7	TRBV4-2	CASSQGVGQPSYEQYF	TGTGCCAGCAGCCAAGGCGTGGGACAGCCCTCCTACGAGCAGTACTTC
NA	TRBD2	TRBJ2-1	TRBV4-3	CASSQDETLAGGLYNEQFF	TGCGCCAGCAGCCAAGATGAGACTTTGGCGGGGGGCCTCTACAATGAGCAGTTCTTC
NA	NA	TRBJ2-1	TRBV4-2	CASSQTESSYNEQFF	TGTGCCAGCAGCCAAACAGAAAGCTCCTACAATGAGCAGTTCTTC
NA	NA	TRBJ2-7	TRBV28	CASSLGGGEQYF	TGTGCCAGCAGTTTAGGGGGAGGCGAGCAGTACTTC
NA	TRBD1	TRBJ1-3	TRBV7-6	CASSLRDSPNQAGNTIYF	TGTGCCAGCAGCCTACGGGACAGCCCAAACCAGGCTGGGAACACCATATATTTT
once	TRBD2	TRBJ2-1	TRBV12-5	CASGLEGLAANEQFF	TGTGCTAGTGGTTTGGAGGGACTAGCGGCCAATGAGCAGTTCTTC
NA	NA	TRBJ1-1	TRBV6-5	CASSDGQNTEAFF	TGTGCCAGCAGTGACGGACAGAATACTGAAGCTTTCTTT
NA	NA	TRBJ2-7	TRBV4-3	CASSQDRLVSYEQYF	TGCGCCAGCAGCCAAGATAGGCTAGTTTCCTACGAGCAGTACTTC
NA	TRBD1	TRBJ1-2	TRBV29-1	CSVEVGQGGNYGYTF	TGCAGCGTTGAAGTAGGACAGGGAGGGAACTATGGCTACACCTTC
NA	NA	TRBJ2-7	TRBV6-1	CASSLSTGPYEQYF	TGTGCCAGCAGTTTATCGACAGGACCCTACGAGCAGTACTTC
NA	NA	TRBJ1-1	TRBV10-2	CASSTGNTEAFF	TGCGCCAGCAGTACAGGTAACACTGAAGCTTTCTTT
few	NA	TRBJ2-7	TRBV28	CASSLGRDASYEQYF	TGTGCCAGCAGTTTAGGCAGGGATGCCTCCTACGAGCAGTACTTC
medium-sized	NA	TRBJ2-2	TRBV9	CASSAGSPGELFF	TGTGCCAGCAGCGCGGGGTCCCCCGGGGAGCTGTTTTTT
NA	NA	TRBJ1-2	TRBV6-5	CASSYSSDNYGYTF	TGTGCCAGCAGTTACTCGAGCGACAACTATGGCTACACCTTC
NA	TRBD1	TRBJ2-3	TRBV6-5	CASTGETDTQYF	TGTGCCAGTACAGGGGAAACAGATACGCAGTATTTT
NA	NA	TRBJ1-2	TRBV7-2	CASSPGHIYGYTF	TGTGCCAGCAGCCCGGGACACATATATGGCTACACCTTC
NA	NA	TRBJ1-2	TRBV6-5	CASSPGIYGYTF	TGTGCCAGCAGCCCAGGGATCTATGGCTACACCTTC
once	NA	TRBJ2-5	TRBV7-9	CASLLGGETQYF	TGTGCCAGCTTGCTTGGCGGGGAGACCCAGTACTTC
NA	NA	TRBJ1-1	TRBV28	CASSLGFQGLNTEAFF	TGTGCCAGCAGTTTGGGATTTCAGGGGTTGAACACTGAAGCTTTCTTT
NA	NA	TRBJ2-3	TRBV29-1	CSARTDWGTQYF	TGCAGCGCTAGGACAGATTGGGGGACGCAGTATTTT
NA	TRBD1	TRBJ2-2	TRBV30	CAWRAGQGNTGELFF	TGTGCCTGGAGAGCGGGACAGGGTAACACCGGGGAGCTGTTTTTT
few	TRBD1	TRBJ1-1	TRBV9	CASSEDLGGGRTEAFF	TGTGCCAGCAGCGAGGATCTAGGGGGCGGACGTACTGAAGCTTTCTTT
NA	TRBD1	TRBJ2-1	TRBV6-6	CASSYDRDGNNEQFF	TGTGCCAGCAGTTACGACAGGGATGGAAACAATGAGCAGTTCTTC
NA	TRBD2	TRBJ2-7	TRBV27	CASSSGGGIYEQYF	TGTGCCAGCAGTTCTGGCGGGGGGATCTACGAGCAGTACTTC
NA	TRBD1	TRBJ1-2	TRBV5-4	CASSLGTGSYTF	TGTGCCAGCAGCCTCGGGACAGGTTCCTACACCTTC
NA	NA	TRBJ1-6	TRBV27	CASKSGYNSPLHF	TGTGCCAGCAAATCAGGTTATAATTCACCCCTCCACTTT
NA	NA	TRBJ1-2	TRBV7-9	CASSPTSGGHYGYTF	TGTGCCAGCAGCCCCACATCAGGAGGGCACTATGGCTACACCTTC
NA	NA	TRBJ2-7	TRBV2	CASSTGTYEQYF	TGTGCCAGCTCGACAGGGACTTACGAGCAGTACTTC
NA	NA	TRBJ1-1	TRBV25-1	CASLGGGPPLGAFF	TGTGCCAGCCTGGGGGGAGGTCCCCCACTGGGAGCTTTCTTT
NA	TRBD1	TRBJ2-7	TRBV7-9	CASSPKGTGGDEQYF	TGTGCCAGCAGCCCTAAGGGGACAGGGGGCGACGAGCAGTACTTC
NA	NA	TRBJ2-7	TRBV9	CASSVGKGGYEQYF	TGTGCCAGCAGCGTAGGAAAAGGGGGATACGAGCAGTACTTC
NA	NA	TRBJ2-3	TRBV7-9	CASSHGDRGIIDTQYF	TGTGCCAGCAGCCACGGAGATCGGGGAATAATTGATACGCAGTATTTT
few	NA	TRBJ1-1	TRBV7-9	CASPGEEWDPTEAFF	TGTGCCAGCCCGGGAGAGGAATGGGACCCCACTGAAGCTTTCTTT